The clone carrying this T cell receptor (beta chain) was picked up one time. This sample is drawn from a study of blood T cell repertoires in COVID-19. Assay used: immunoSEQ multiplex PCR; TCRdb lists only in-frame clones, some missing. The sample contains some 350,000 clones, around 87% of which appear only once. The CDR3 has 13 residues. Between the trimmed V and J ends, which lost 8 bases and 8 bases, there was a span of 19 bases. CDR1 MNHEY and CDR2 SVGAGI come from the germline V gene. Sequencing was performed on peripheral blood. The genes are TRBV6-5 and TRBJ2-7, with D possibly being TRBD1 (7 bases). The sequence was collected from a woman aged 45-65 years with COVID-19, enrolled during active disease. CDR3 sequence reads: CASVAGGPYQQYF. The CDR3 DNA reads TGTGCCAGCGTTGCAGGGGGGCCTTATCAGCAGTACTTC.